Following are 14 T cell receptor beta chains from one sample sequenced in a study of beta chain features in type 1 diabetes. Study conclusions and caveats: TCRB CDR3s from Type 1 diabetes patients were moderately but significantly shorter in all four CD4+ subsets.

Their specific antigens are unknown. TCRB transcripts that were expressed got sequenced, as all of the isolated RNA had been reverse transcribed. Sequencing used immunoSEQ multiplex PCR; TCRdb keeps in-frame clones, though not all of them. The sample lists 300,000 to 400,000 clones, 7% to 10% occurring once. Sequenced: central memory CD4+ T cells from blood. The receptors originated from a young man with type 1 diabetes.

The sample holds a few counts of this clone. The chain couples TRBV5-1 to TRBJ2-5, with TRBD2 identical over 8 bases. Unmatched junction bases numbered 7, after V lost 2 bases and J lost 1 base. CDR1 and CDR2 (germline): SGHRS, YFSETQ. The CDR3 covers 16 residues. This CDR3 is CASSFTPAGVQETQYF. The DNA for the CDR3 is TGCGCCAGCAGCTTTACGCCAGCGGGAGTCCAAGAGACCCAGTACTTC.

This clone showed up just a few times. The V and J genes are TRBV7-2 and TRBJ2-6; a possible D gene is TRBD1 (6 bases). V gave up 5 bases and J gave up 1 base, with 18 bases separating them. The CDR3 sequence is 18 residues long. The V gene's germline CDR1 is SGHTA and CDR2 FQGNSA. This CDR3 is CASSLQGTPFSGANVLTF. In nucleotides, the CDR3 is TGTGCCAGCAGCCTACAGGGTACTCCCTTTTCTGGGGCCAACGTCCTGACTTTC.

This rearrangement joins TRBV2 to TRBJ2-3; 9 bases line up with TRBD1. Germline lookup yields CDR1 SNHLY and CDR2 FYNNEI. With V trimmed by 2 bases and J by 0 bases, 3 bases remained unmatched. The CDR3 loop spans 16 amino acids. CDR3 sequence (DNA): TGTGCCAGCAGTGAACTGGGACAGGGAAGCACAGATACGCAGTATTTT. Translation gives CASSELGQGSTDTQYF.

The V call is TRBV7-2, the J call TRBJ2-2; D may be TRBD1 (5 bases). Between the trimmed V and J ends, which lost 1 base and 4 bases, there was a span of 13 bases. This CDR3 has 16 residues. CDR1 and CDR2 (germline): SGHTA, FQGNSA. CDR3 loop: CASSLDGAVLTGELFF. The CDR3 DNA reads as TGTGCCAGCAGCTTAGATGGGGCGGTACTCACCGGGGAGCTGTTTTTT.

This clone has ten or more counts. The CDR3 DNA follows: TGTGCCAGCTCACCAGTAACAGGCATAGCTAACTATGGCTACACCTTC. This translates into CASSPVTGIANYGYTF. This chain uses TRBV18 with TRBJ1-2, with D maybe TRBD1 (5 bases). This CDR3 is built from 16 residues. Trimming took 2 bases from V and 0 from J, leaving 13 bases between them. Germline V gene lookup returns CDR1 KGHSH and CDR2 LQKENI. Looking up the rest from reference TRBV18 and TRBJ1-2 gives the full variable domain: NAGVMQNPRHLVRRRGQEARLRCSPMKGHSHVYWYRQLPEEGLKFMVYLQKENIIDESGMPKERFSAEFPKEGPSILRIQQVVRGDSAAYFCASSPVTGIANYGYTFGSGTRLTVV.

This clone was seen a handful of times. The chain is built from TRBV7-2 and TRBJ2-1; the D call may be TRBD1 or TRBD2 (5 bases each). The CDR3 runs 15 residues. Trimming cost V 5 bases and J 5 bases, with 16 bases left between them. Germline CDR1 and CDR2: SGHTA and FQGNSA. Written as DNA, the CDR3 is TGTGCCAGCAGCCCACCGGGACGCCAAGACAATGAGCAGTTCTTC. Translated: CASSPPGRQDNEQFF.

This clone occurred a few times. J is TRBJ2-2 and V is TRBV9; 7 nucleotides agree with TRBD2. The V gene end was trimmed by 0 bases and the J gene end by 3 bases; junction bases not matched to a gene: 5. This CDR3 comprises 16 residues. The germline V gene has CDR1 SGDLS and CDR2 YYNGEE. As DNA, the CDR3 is TGTGCCAGCAGCGTAGACAGCGGGGTATACACCGGGGAGCTGTTTTTT. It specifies CASSVDSGVYTGELFF.

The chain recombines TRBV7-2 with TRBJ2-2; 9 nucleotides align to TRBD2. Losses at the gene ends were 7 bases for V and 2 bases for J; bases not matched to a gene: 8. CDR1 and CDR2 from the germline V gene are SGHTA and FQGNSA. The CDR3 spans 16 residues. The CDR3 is CASKLLAGINTGELFF. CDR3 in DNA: TGTGCCAGCAAACTCCTAGCGGGGATAAACACCGGGGAGCTGTTTTTT.

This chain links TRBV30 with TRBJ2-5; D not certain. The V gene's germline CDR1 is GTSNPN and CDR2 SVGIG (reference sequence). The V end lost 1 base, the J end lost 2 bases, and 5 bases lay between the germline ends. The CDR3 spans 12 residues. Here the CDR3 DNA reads TGTGCCTGGAGTGAACAGCAAGAGACCCAGTACTTC. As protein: CAWSEQQETQYF.

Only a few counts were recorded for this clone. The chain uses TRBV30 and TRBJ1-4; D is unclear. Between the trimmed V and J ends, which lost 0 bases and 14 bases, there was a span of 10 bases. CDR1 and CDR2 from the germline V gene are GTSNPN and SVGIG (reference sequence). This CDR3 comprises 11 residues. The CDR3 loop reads CAWSVSRILFF. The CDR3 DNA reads TGTGCCTGGAGTGTATCGAGAATCCTGTTTTTT.

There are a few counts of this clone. The CDR3 sequence: CAITPGGDQPQHF. In nucleotides, the CDR3 is TGTGCCATCACCCCGGGGGGGGATCAGCCCCAGCATTTT. The chain employs TRBV10-3 and TRBJ1-5, with D perhaps matching TRBD1 (5 bases). This CDR3 is 13 amino acids long. From germline, CDR1 is ENHRY and CDR2 SYGVKD. Trimming removed 7 bases at V and 5 bases at J, with 12 bases between.

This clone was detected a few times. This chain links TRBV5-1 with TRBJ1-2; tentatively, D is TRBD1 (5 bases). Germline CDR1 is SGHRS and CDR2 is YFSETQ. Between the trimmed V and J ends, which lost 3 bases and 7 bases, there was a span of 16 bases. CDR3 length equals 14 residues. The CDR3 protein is CASSSPAGLGGYTF. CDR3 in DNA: TGCGCCAGCAGCTCCCCAGCAGGGTTAGGTGGCTACACCTTC.

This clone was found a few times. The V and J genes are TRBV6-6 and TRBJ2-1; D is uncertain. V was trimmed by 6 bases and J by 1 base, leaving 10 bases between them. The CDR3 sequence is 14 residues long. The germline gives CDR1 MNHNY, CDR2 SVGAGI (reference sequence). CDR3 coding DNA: TGTGCCAGCAGACTTTCTTGGTCCTACAATGAGCAGTTCTTC. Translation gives CASRLSWSYNEQFF.

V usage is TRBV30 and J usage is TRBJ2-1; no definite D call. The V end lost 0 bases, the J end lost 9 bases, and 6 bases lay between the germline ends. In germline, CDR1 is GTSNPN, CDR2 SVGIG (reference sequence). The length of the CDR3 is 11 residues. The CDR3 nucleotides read TGTGCCTGGAGTGTACGGGTTGAGCAGTTCTTC. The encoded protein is CAWSVRVEQFF.